This T cell receptor (beta chain) was observed in a study of shared clonotypes between healthy human individuals. Broader study findings: Memory subsets generally showed smaller estimated richness than naive subsets did. The small donor group covered limited genetic and exposure diversity.

Each subset's genomic DNA was split evenly across several immunoSEQ plates. Data came from immunoSEQ multiplex PCR; TCRdb stores just in-frame clones and leaves some out. The repertoire includes about 320,000 clones, about nine tenths of them detected once, and 15% to 20% sits in the top ten. The V gene lost 11 bases and the J gene lost 1 base, with 11 bases spanning the gap. CDR1 SNHLY and CDR2 FYNNEI come from the germline V gene. The CDR3 consists of 13 residues. As to this clone: As yet, its antigen is unknown.

This clonotype was obtained from a man between 18 and 35 years old in good health. The chain employs TRBV2 and TRBJ2-2, with TRBD1 as a possible D gene (6 bases). Sequencing was done on a sample of memory CD8+ T cells sorted from blood. Subset given: CD45RO+ cells pooled with CCR7-negative TemRA cells. The CDR3 DNA reads as TGTGCCTGTGTGACAGGGAACACCGGGGAGCTGTTTTTT. Protein product: CACVTGNTGELFF.